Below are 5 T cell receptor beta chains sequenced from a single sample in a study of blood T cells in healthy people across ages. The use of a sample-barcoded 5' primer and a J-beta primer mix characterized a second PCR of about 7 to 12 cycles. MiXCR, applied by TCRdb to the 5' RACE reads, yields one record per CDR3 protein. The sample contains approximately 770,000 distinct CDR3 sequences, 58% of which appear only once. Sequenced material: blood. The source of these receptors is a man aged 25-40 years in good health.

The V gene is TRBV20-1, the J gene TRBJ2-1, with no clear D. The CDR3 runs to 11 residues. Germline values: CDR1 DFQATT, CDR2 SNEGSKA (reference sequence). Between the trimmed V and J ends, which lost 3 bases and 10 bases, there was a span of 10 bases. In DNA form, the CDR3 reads TGCAGTGCTAGCCCAGTCAGGGAGCAGTTCTTC. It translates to CSASPVREQFF.

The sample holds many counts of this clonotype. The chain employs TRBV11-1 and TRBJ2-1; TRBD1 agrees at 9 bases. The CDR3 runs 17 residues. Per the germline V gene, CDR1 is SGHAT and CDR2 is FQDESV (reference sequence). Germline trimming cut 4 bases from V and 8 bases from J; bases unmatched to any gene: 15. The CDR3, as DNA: TGTGCCAGCAGCTCAAGACAGGGGGAGGGATATGGCGATGAGCAGTTCTTC. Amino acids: CASSSRQGEGYGDEQFF.

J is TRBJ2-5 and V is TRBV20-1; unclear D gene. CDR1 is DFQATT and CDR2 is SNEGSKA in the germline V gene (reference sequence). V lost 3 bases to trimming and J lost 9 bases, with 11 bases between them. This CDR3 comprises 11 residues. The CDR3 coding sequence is TGCAGTGCTAGGGGCGCTAGGGCCCAGTACTTC. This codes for CSARGARAQYF.

DNA of the CDR3: TGTGCCAGCAGTGTTGGTAGGGGTTTCACAGATACGCAGTATTTT. Encoded protein: CASSVGRGFTDTQYF. This sequence joins TRBV2 and TRBJ2-3; D is possibly TRBD1 (5 bases). The germline CDR1 and CDR2 sequences are SNHLY and FYNNEI. V was cut by 4 bases and J by 2 bases, with 13 bases left in between. This CDR3 comprises 15 residues.

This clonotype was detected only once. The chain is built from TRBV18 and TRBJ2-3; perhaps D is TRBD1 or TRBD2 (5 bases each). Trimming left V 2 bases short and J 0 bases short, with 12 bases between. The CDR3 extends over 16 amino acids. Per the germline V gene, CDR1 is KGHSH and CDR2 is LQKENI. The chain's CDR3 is CASSPGAAVSTDTQYF. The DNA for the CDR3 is TGTGCCAGCTCACCAGGGGCAGCGGTTAGCACAGATACGCAGTATTTT.